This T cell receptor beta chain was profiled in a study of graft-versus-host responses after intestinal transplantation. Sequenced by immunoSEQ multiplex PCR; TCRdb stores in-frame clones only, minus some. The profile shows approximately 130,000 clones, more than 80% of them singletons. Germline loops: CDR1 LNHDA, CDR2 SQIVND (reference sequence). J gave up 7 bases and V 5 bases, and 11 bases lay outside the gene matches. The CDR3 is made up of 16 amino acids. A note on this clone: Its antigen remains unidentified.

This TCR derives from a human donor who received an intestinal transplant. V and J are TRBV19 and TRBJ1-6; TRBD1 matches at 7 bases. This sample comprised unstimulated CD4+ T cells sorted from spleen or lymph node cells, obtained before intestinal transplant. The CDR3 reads CASSGGPGQFNSPLHF. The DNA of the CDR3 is TGTGCCAGTAGTGGGGGTCCGGGACAGTTCAATTCACCCCTCCACTTT.